This TCR beta chain derives from a study of blood T cell repertoires in COVID-19 (TCRdb year 2020). With respect to the entire study: Samples from collaborators originated in the United States, Italy and Spain and spanned both the acute and convalescent phases of COVID-19. The material from the prospective study consisted of cDNA or gDNA derived from T cells, B-cell-depleted T cells, or PBMCs. Deeply sampled blood TCRbeta repertoires from subjects exposed to, actively infected with, or recovered from COVID-19 were included in the dataset. The repertoires were released in a freely available public database intended as a resource for research on the immune response to SARS-CoV-2. Samples came from the ongoing ImmuneRACE study (first 160 participants) plus 1,254 subjects from 6 global collaborators. A de-identified subject ID, COVID-19 status, age in years and sex were almost always included in the sample metadata. Where HLA class I and class II types were available, the types were taken from metadata supplied by the sample provider, not from assay-based typing.

General conclusions and limits of the study: The quantity of clinical and demographic metadata differed by source and by participant and was supplied without curation.

As to this clone: Its specific antigen is unknown. Base qualities were left out, and no much larger clone turns up one base away.

The junction shows trimming of 1 base on V and 4 bases on J, and the gene matches do not reach 7 bases of it. Counted from cysteine to phenylalanine, this CDR3 has 15 amino acids. Solely the CDR3 DNA is kept, with 45 bases framed from the first base. According to the germline V gene (reference sequence), CDR1 reads SGHNT and CDR2 reads YYREEE. In Seattle, one collaborating source enrolled patients while the infection was active and tracked those patients longitudinally over the course of disease. Collaborating institutions collected whole blood in K2EDTA tubes following their own protocols. For TCRbeta analysis, collaborator samples were shipped as frozen whole blood, as isolated PBMCs, or as DNA extracted from either sample type. The immunoSEQ Assay, a bias-controlled multiplex PCR, was used to amplify TCRbeta CDR3 regions from genomic DNA. As for how the authors treated the data: Nucleated cell counts per sample were estimated from amplification of reference gene primers within the assay. To quantify the absolute abundance of each unique TCRbeta CDR3 rearrangement, sequence reads were collapsed and filtered. For each sample, productive Simpson clonality was calculated as the square root of Simpson's diversity index over productive rearrangements. The table was pulled from immuneACCESS by TCRdb, which kept in-frame rearrangements only. Such tables lose some clones; where checked, under half of the loss comes from unresolved V genes, and the rest has no known cause. From that table come the V and J calls and clone size; the DNA was used to work out D and trimming. For this sample there are some 300,000 clones; 85% to 90% appear just once. Together, the top ten hold 6% to 8% of the sample.

The receptor comes from a woman aged 50 to 65 with COVID-19, enrolled during active disease. The chain is assembled from TRBV5-4 and TRBJ2-7, and 8 junctional nucleotides match TRBD2. The sequencing input was peripheral blood. The CDR3 amino acid sequence is: CASSLRNSGKYEQYF. Read as DNA, the sequence is TGTGCCAGCAGCTTGCGCAATAGCGGGAAATACGAGCAGTACTTC.